Shown below are 27 T cell receptor beta chains from a single sample sequenced in a study of T cell clonotyping in hematopoietic cell transplantation. The time point here: recipient sample about 28 days before transplant, after cytoreduction. Using immunoSEQ multiplex PCR, the repertoire was profiled, and TCRdb retains in-frame clones only, with some absent. The sample yields some 76,000 clones, about 96% seen once. The sequencing here drew on peripheral blood mononuclear cells, taken before stem cell transplant. The receptor source for this set is a woman between 45 and 60 years old with acute myeloid leukemia. Some clones in this sample may be carry-over from other donors' samples.

V and J are TRBV7-3 and TRBJ1-2, with D possibly matching TRBD1 (5 bases). V gave up 5 bases and J gave up 8 bases, with 15 bases separating them. The CDR3 has 13 amino acids. CDR1 and CDR2 from the germline V gene are SGHTA and FQGTGA. The CDR3 nucleotides read TGTGCCAGCAGCGGCGGGGGGACGCGGGGCTACACCTTC. Translated: CASSGGGTRGYTF.

The genes are TRBV2 and TRBJ2-3, with TRBD2 matching over 8 bases. Germline V gene data show CDR1 as SNHLY and CDR2 as FYNNEI. J gave up 2 bases and V 5 bases, and 6 bases lay outside the gene matches. CDR3 size: 15 residues. CDR3 bases: TGTGCCAGCAGTCTCAAGCGGGGGACCACAGATACGCAGTATTTT. Amino acid sequence: CASSLKRGTTDTQYF. The variable domain in full, completed from reference TRBV2 and TRBJ2-3, reads EPEVTQTPSHQVTQMGQEVILRCVPISNHLYFYWYRQILGQKVEFLVSFYNNEISEKSEIFDDQFSVERPDGSNFTLKIRSTKLEDSAMYFCASSLKRGTTDTQYFGPGTRLTVL.

This clone was counted a single time. CDR3 in amino acids: CASSYARDNEQFF. In nucleotides, the CDR3 is TGTGCCAGCAGTTACGCCAGGGACAATGAGCAGTTCTTC. V usage is TRBV6-6 and J usage is TRBJ2-1, with TRBD1 as a possible D gene (5 bases). V shed 2 bases and J shed 5 bases, with 7 bases lying between them. The germline CDR1 and CDR2 sequences are MNHNY and SVGAGI (reference sequence). The CDR3 is 13 residues long.

This chain connects TRBV11-2 to TRBJ2-7; D might be TRBD1 (5 bases). The CDR3 contains 17 residues. Trimming took off 0 bases at V and 1 base at J, with 16 bases between the two ends. Germline CDR1 SGHAT, CDR2 FQNNGV. The CDR3 DNA is TGTGCCAGCAGCTTAGACCGCAGGGCGAGGAATTCCTACGAGCAGTACTTC. It translates to CASSLDRRARNSYEQYF.

This clone was detected once. The J gene is TRBJ2-3, the V gene TRBV6-5, with 7 bases lining up with TRBD1. The CDR3 is 14 residues long. The germline V gene has CDR1 MNHEY and CDR2 SVGAGI. V trimming: 2 bases; J trimming: 1 base; junction bases outside the gene matches: 0. The CDR3 coding sequence is TGTGCCAGCAGTTACGGGACAGGCACAGATACGCAGTATTTT. Protein product: CASSYGTGTDTQYF.

The J gene is TRBJ2-7, the V gene TRBV29-1; 8 nucleotides line up with TRBD1. CDR1 and CDR2 (germline): SQVTM, ANQGSEA. The CDR3 runs 13 residues. V lost 8 bases to trimming and J lost 4 bases; unmatched junction nucleotides: 10. The CDR3 bases are TGCAGCTTCCGCCCAGGACAGGGTTACGAGCAGTACTTC. It translates to CSFRPGQGYEQYF.

J is TRBJ1-2 and V is TRBV6-4; possibly TRBD1 for D (5 bases). Trimming removed 1 base from V and 8 bases from J, with 11 bases in between. Per germline, CDR1 MRHNA and CDR2 SNTAGT. This CDR3 comprises 13 residues. In DNA form, the CDR3 reads TGTGCCAGCAGTGACTTCGGGGAGGGGGGCTACACCTTC. The encoded protein is CASSDFGEGGYTF.

The chain is built from TRBV30 and TRBJ2-7; 8 nucleotides agree with TRBD1. CDR3 length: 13 amino acids. Germline values: CDR1 GTSNPN, CDR2 SVGIG (reference sequence). V trimming: 0 bases; J trimming: 3 bases; junction bases outside the gene matches: 1. CDR3 protein: CAWSVQGGYEQYF. The CDR3 DNA reads as TGTGCCTGGAGTGTACAGGGGGGCTACGAGCAGTACTTC.

Notes on this clone: One end of the junction fails to match germline, which may point to a read error. This chain joins TRBV7-7 and TRBJ2-1; no reliable D call. Germline V lookup: CDR1 SSHAT, CDR2 FNYEAQ (reference sequence). The CDR3 extends over 17 amino acids. The DNA of the CDR3 is TGTGCTAGCAGCTTAGGGTTAAGTGTAGTTTCTAACAATGAGCAGTTCTTC. This translates into CASSLGLSVVSNNEQFF.

This clone is a singleton in its sample. CDR3 in amino acids: CASTPDPRQPQHF. The DNA for the CDR3 is TGTGCCAGCACACCGGATCCCCGGCAGCCCCAGCATTTT. The chain joins TRBV19 to TRBJ1-5, with no clear D. The CDR3 is 13 residues long. Trimming shortened V by 9 bases and J by 7 bases, and 16 bases separated the two germline ends. CDR1 and CDR2 from the germline V gene are LNHDA and SQIVND (reference sequence). Combining the CDR3 with reference TRBV19 and TRBJ1-5 gives the whole variable domain DGGITQSPKYLFRKEGQNVTLSCEQNLNHDAMYWYRQDPGQGLRLIYYSQIVNDFQKGDIAEGYSVSREKKESFPLTVTSAQKNPTAFYLCASTPDPRQPQHFGDGTRLSIL.

The rearrangement uses TRBV28 and TRBJ2-7; 8 bases match TRBD1. Germline CDR1 is MDHEN and CDR2 is SYDVKM. V was clipped by 6 bases and J by 5 bases; unmatched bases: 9. The CDR3 covers 14 residues. Here the CDR3 DNA reads TGTGCCAGCAGCTCCCGGACAGGGATGGACGAGCAGTACTTC. Translation gives CASSSRTGMDEQYF.

This chain connects TRBV6-1 to TRBJ1-2; possibly TRBD1 for D (6 bases). CDR1 and CDR2 (germline): MNHNS, SASEGT. Trimming cost V 7 bases and J 5 bases, with 17 bases left between them. This CDR3 has 14 amino acids. CDR3 loop: CASTPRGGGYGYTF. The CDR3 nucleotides are TGTGCCAGCACCCCCCGGGGAGGGGGGTATGGCTACACCTTC.

The chain links TRBV7-9 to TRBJ2-2, with TRBD1 matching over 8 bases. The CDR3 totals 16 residues. The V segment lost 0 bases and the J segment 4 bases; nucleotides outside the gene matches: 4. Germline V gene lookup returns CDR1 SEHNR and CDR2 FQNEAQ (reference sequence). The CDR3 region is CASSLAWDRFTGELFF. The CDR3 DNA reads TGTGCCAGCAGCTTAGCGTGGGACAGGTTCACCGGGGAGCTGTTTTTT.

This chain connects TRBV5-1 to TRBJ2-3, with TRBD1 matching 9 bases. From germline, CDR1 is SGHRS and CDR2 YFSETQ. V was pared by 5 bases and J by 3 bases, with 4 bases of the junction left unmatched. This CDR3 is built from 14 residues. CDR3: CASRLDRGTDTQYF. The CDR3 DNA reads TGCGCCAGCAGACTGGACAGGGGAACAGATACGCAGTATTTT.

The gene calls are TRBV6-5 and TRBJ2-5; a possible D gene is TRBD2 (6 bases). There are 14 residues in the CDR3. Per the germline V gene, CDR1 is MNHEY and CDR2 is SVGAGI. V lost 2 bases, J lost 4 bases, and 11 bases lay in between. The CDR3 loop is CASSYRRESETQYF. The CDR3 DNA is TGTGCCAGCAGTTACAGGAGGGAGTCAGAGACCCAGTACTTC.

The CDR3 region has the DNA TGTGCCAGCATTTCCCACTCCACAGATACGCAGTATTTT. This encodes CASISHSTDTQYF. The chain links TRBV21-1 to TRBJ2-3; no check of the table's D call, TRBD2, against the DNA was made. TRBV21-1 represents a pseudogene. This CDR3 has 13 amino acids.

The chain couples TRBV6-5 to TRBJ1-5; the D is unclear. V lost 5 bases to trimming and J lost 3 bases, with 14 bases between them. CDR3 size: 15 residues. Germline CDR1 and CDR2: MNHEY and SVGAGI. CDR3 sequence (DNA): TGTGCCAGCAGTCCCTCTACACCGGCCAATCAGCCCCAGCATTTT. It yields the protein CASSPSTPANQPQHF.

As to this clone: The sample contains more than one DNA sequence encoding this CDR3. The chain is built from TRBV6-5 and TRBJ1-2; 9 bases match TRBD1. J was trimmed by 8 bases and V by 7 bases; bases with no gene match: 8. This CDR3 is 13 amino acids long. Germline CDR1 is MNHEY and CDR2 is SVGAGI. The DNA for the CDR3 is TGTGCCAGCAAAGGACAGGGGCATTGGGGCTACACCTTC. Translation: CASKGQGHWGYTF.

The chain links TRBV7-9 to TRBJ1-1, with D uncertain. The CDR3 has 15 amino acids. V lost 5 bases and J 1 base, leaving 14 bases between the germline ends. In germline, CDR1 is SEHNR, CDR2 FQNEAQ (reference sequence). The DNA of the CDR3 is TGTGCCAGCAGCCCTATATCGGGCAGGAACACTGAAGCTTTCTTT. Amino acid sequence: CASSPISGRNTEAFF.

Only one count was recorded for this clone. The J gene is TRBJ2-1, the V gene TRBV5-1, with D hard to call. There are 13 residues in the CDR3. Trimming left V 2 bases short and J 5 bases short, with 8 bases between. Germline lookup yields CDR1 SGHRS and CDR2 YFSETQ. The CDR3 coding sequence is TGCGCCAGCAGCTTTGGTGCAAACAATGAGCAGTTCTTC. It is translated as CASSFGANNEQFF.

This sequence joins TRBV30 and TRBJ1-3; D gene ambiguous. The CDR3 spans 12 residues. Deletions cut 6 bases from V and 2 bases from J, with 8 bases between. Germline loops: CDR1 GTSNPN, CDR2 SVGIG (reference sequence). The CDR3 spells CACGDPGNTIYF. The CDR3 bases are TGTGCCTGTGGGGATCCTGGAAACACCATATATTTT.

The V and J genes are TRBV6-5 and TRBJ1-5, with 10 bases matching TRBD1. Per the germline V gene, CDR1 is MNHEY and CDR2 is SVGAGI. The CDR3 runs 15 residues. V lost 6 bases, J lost 4 bases, and 6 bases stayed unmatched. CDR3 in amino acids: CASREDRGRNQPQHF. CDR3 coding DNA: TGTGCCAGCAGAGAGGACAGGGGGAGGAATCAGCCCCAGCATTTT.

The chain uses TRBV7-9 and TRBJ1-4, with D possibly matching TRBD1 (6 bases). CDR1 SEHNR and CDR2 FQNEAQ come from the germline V gene (reference sequence). Trimming stripped 7 bases from V and 10 bases from J, with 19 bases between. The CDR3 consists of 14 residues. For the CDR3, the DNA is TGTGCCAGCACCCAGGGGATAAGCTTGGGAAAACTGTTTTTT. This codes for CASTQGISLGKLFF.

This clone was recorded only once. CDR3 nucleotide sequence: TGTGCCTGGAGCCCCTTCTCGACGGAACTGAACACTGAAGCTTTCTTT. As protein: CAWSPFSTELNTEAFF. The chain joins TRBV30 to TRBJ1-1; D is uncertain. Trimming cost V 3 bases and J 0 bases, with 17 bases left between them. The germline V gene has CDR1 GTSNPN and CDR2 SVGIG (reference sequence). The CDR3 has 16 residues.

This clone was counted a single time. The rearrangement links TRBV7-9 to TRBJ1-1; D is ambiguous. In germline, CDR1 is SEHNR, CDR2 FQNEAQ (reference sequence). The CDR3 consists of 11 residues. The V end lost 5 bases, the J end lost 4 bases, and 5 bases lay between the germline ends. The CDR3 DNA reads TGTGCCAGCAGCCTGGTCACTGAAGCTTTCTTT. This translates into CASSLVTEAFF.

This clone was detected only once. The chain carries TRBV6-5 and TRBJ1-1; D is ambiguous. There are 14 residues in the CDR3. Trimming left V 2 bases short and J 2 bases short, with 9 bases between. Germline V gene lookup returns CDR1 MNHEY and CDR2 SVGAGI. This CDR3 is CASSYRTENTEAFF. The CDR3 coding sequence is TGTGCCAGCAGTTACAGAACAGAAAACACTGAAGCTTTCTTT.

V usage is TRBV18 and J usage is TRBJ2-5; unclear D gene. The V end lost 0 bases, the J end lost 2 bases, and 10 bases lay between the germline ends. The V gene's germline CDR1 is KGHSH and CDR2 LQKENI. The CDR3 extends over 15 amino acids. The CDR3 loop is CASSPPHADQETQYF. As DNA, the CDR3 is TGTGCCAGCTCACCACCGCACGCAGATCAAGAGACCCAGTACTTC.